This T cell receptor beta chain was profiled in a study of blood T cell repertoires in COVID-19. In the source study's methods: Amplification from reference gene primers served as the basis for estimated nucleated cell counts. The assay was immunoSEQ multiplex PCR, and TCRdb's table has in-frame clones only and misses some. From that table come the V and J calls and clone size; the DNA was used to work out D and trimming. The sample has 40,000 to 50,000 clones, around 82% seen once. The CDR3 has 16 amino acids. Germline V lookup: CDR1 SGHTA, CDR2 FQGNSA. J gave up 4 bases and V 5 bases, and 11 bases lay outside the gene matches.

V gene TRBV7-2 combines with J gene TRBJ2-1, with TRBD1 matching over 7 bases. Sequenced: peripheral blood. The sequence was collected from a human donor in a cohort sampled during active COVID-19. CDR3 sequence reads: CASSTRQGRIYNEQFF. In nucleotides, the CDR3 is TGTGCCAGCAGCACCCGACAGGGCCGCATATACAATGAGCAGTTCTTC.